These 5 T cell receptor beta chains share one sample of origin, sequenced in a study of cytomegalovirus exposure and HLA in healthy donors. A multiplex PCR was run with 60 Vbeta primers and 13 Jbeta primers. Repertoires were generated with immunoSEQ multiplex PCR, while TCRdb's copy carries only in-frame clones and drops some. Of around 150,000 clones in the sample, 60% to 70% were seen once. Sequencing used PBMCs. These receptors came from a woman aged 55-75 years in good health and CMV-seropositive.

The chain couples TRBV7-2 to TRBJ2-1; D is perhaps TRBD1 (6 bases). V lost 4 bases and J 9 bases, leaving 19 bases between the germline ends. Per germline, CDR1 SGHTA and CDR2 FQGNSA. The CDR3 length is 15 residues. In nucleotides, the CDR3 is TGTGCCAGCAGCTCTGGTGGGCTCCTAGGGGGTGAGCAGTTCTTC. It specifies CASSSGGLLGGEQFF.

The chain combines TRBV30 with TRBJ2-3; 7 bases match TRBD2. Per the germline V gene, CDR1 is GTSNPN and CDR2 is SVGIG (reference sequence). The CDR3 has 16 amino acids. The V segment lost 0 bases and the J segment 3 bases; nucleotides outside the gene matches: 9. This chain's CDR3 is CAWSVRWGSGTDTQYF. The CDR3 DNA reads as TGTGCCTGGAGTGTACGATGGGGTAGCGGGACAGATACGCAGTATTTT.

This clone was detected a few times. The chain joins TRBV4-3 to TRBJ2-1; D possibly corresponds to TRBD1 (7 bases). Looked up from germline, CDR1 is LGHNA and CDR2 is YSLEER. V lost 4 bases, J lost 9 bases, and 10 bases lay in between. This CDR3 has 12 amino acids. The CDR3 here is CASSLQGGEQFF. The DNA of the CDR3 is TGCGCCAGCAGCCTCCAGGGGGGTGAGCAGTTCTTC.

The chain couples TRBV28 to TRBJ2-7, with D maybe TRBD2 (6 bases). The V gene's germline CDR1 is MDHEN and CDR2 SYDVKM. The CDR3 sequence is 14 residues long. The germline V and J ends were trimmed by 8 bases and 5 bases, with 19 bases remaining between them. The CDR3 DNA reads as TGTGCCAGCGAAACGGGAGCTGGTTCCGACGAGCAGTACTTC. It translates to CASETGAGSDEQYF.

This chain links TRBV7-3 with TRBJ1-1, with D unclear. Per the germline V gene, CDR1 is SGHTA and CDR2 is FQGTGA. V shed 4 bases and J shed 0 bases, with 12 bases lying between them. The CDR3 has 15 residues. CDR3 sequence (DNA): TGTGCCAGCAGCTCACAGACAAATATGAACACTGAAGCTTTCTTT. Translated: CASSSQTNMNTEAFF.